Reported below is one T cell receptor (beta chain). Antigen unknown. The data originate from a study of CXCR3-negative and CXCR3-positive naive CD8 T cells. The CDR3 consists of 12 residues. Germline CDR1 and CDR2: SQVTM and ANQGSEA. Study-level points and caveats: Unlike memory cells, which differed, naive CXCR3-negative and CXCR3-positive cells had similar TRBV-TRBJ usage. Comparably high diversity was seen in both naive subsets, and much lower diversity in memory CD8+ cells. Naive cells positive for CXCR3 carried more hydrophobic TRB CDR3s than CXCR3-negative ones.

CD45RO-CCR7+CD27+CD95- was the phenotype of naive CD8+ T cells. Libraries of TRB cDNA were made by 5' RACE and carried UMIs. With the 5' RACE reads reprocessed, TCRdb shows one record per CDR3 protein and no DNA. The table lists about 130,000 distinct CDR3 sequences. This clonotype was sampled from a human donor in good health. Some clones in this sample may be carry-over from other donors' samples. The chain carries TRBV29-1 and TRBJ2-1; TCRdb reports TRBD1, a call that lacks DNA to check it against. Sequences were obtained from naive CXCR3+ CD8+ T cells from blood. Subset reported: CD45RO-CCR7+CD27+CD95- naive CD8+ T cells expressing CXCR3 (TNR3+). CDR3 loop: CSAGVNYNEQFF.